This TCR beta chain emerged from a study of CD8 T cells in Susac syndrome. Germline loops: CDR1 DFQATT, CDR2 SNEGSKA (reference sequence). The CDR3 length is 16 residues. Trimming cost V 2 bases and J 6 bases, with 22 bases left between them. TCR beta sequences were obtained from blood CD8+ and CD4+ T cells. With random hexamers, reverse transcription was performed on about 0.45 to 1 ug of RNA. A multiplex approach, immunoSEQ multiplex PCR, amplified TCR beta CDR3 across 54 Vbeta and 13 Jbeta. From the immunoSEQ multiplex PCR reads, TCRdb called clonotypes with MiXCR, one entry per CDR3 protein. The table has about 150,000 distinct CDR3 sequences, roughly 94% seen once.

Sequencing used CD8+ T cells from PBMCs. This rearrangement joins TRBV20-1 to TRBJ1-2; the D gene is possibly TRBD1 (5 bases). The receptor was derived from a human donor with multiple sclerosis. The CDR3 bases are TGCAGTGCTAGACCGGTGGAGGGGTATATGGAGAATGGCTACACCTTC. Protein product: CSARPVEGYMENGYTF.